The 3 T cell receptor beta chains below come from one sample, sequenced in a study of blood T cell repertoires in COVID-19. Clones were sequenced by immunoSEQ multiplex PCR, and TCRdb holds only the in-frame ones, with some missing. Among roughly 250,000 clones listed, 85% to 90% were seen once. Sequencing was performed on peripheral blood. The receptors were sampled from a woman in her thirties or forties with acute or convalescent COVID-19.

This rearrangement joins TRBV5-1 to TRBJ2-2; D is uncertain. The CDR3 length is 14 residues. Trimming removed 4 bases from V and 7 bases from J, with 14 bases in between. The germline CDR1 and CDR2 sequences are SGHRS and YFSETQ. This CDR3 reads CASSRTEPGGELFF. The CDR3 bases are TGCGCCAGCAGCAGAACAGAGCCCGGCGGGGAGCTGTTTTTT.

The chain carries TRBV5-5 and TRBJ1-1; tentative D call: TRBD1 (5 bases). Germline CDR1 and CDR2: SGHKS and YYEKEE (reference sequence). V lost 3 bases to trimming and J lost 6 bases, with 12 bases between them. The CDR3 is 13 amino acids. The CDR3: CASSSSGLAEAFF. Written as DNA, the CDR3 is TGTGCCAGCAGCTCATCAGGGCTCGCTGAAGCTTTCTTT. The full variable domain, with the rest looked up from reference TRBV5-5 and TRBJ1-1, is DAGVTQSPTHLIKTRGQQVTLRCSPISGHKSVSWYQQVLGQGPQFIFQYYEKEERGRGNFPDRFSARQFPNYSSELNVNALLLGDSALYLCASSSSGLAEAFFGQGTRLTVV.

The chain couples TRBV4-2 to TRBJ1-5; unclear D gene. CDR1 LGHNA and CDR2 YNFKEQ come from the germline V gene. V was pared by 0 bases and J by 6 bases, with 18 bases between. The length of the CDR3 is 17 residues. CDR3 in amino acids: CASSQDLGVKQSQPQHF. CDR3 bases: TGTGCCAGCAGCCAAGATTTGGGAGTTAAACAAAGTCAGCCCCAGCATTTT.